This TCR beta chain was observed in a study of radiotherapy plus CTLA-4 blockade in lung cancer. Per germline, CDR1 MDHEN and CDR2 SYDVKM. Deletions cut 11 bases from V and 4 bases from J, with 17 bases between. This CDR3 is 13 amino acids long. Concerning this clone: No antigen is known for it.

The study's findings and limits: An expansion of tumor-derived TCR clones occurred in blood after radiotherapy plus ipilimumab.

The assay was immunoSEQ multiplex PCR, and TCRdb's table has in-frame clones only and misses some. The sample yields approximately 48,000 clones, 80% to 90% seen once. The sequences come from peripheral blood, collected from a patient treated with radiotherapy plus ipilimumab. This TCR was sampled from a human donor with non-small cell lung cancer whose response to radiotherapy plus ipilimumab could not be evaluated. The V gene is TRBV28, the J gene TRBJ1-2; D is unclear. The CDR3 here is CAAWPGSGYGYTF. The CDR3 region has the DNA TGTGCCGCCTGGCCGGGGTCGGGCTATGGCTACACCTTC.